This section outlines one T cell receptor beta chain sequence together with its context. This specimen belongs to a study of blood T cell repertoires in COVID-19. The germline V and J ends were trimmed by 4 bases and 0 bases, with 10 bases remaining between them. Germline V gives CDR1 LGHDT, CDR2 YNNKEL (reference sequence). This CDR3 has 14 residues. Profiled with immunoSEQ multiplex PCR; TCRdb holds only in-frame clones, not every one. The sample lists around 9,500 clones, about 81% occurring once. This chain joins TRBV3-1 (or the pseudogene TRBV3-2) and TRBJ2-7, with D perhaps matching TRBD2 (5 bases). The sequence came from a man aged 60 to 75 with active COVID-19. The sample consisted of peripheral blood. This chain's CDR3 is CASSPTKGSYEQYF. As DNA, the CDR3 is TGTGCCAGCAGCCCGACTAAGGGCTCCTACGAGCAGTACTTC.